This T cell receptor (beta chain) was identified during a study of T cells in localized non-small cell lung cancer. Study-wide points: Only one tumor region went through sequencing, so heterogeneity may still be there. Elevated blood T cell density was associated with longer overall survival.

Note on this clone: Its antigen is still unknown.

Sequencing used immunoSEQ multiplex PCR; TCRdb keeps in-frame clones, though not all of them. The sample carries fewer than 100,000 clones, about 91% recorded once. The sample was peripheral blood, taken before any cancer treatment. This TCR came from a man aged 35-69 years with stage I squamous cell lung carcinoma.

CDR3 loop: CASSELGYNQPQHF. The CDR3 DNA reads as TGTGCCAGCAGTGAACTTGGGTACAATCAGCCCCAGCATTTT. The chain carries TRBV2 and TRBJ1-5; D remains unclear. Trimming pared 2 bases from V and 3 bases from J, leaving 8 bases between. Germline CDR1 and CDR2: SNHLY and FYNNEI. The CDR3 is 14 amino acids.